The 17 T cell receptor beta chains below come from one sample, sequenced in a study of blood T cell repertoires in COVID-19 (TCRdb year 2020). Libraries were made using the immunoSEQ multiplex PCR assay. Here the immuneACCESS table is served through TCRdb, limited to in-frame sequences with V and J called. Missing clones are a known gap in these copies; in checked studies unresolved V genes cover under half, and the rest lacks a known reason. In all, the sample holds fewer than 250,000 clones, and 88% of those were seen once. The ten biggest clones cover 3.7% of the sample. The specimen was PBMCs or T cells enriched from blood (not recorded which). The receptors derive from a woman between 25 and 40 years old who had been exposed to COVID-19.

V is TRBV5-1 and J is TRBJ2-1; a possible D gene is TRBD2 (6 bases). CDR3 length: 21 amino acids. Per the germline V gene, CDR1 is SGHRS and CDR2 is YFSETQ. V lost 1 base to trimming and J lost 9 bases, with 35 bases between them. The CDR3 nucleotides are TGCGCCAGCAGCTTGCATCGGGACTGGGATCTCGCTTGGGTCCCGAAGGGTGAGCAGTTCTTC. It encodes CASSLHRDWDLAWVPKGEQFF.

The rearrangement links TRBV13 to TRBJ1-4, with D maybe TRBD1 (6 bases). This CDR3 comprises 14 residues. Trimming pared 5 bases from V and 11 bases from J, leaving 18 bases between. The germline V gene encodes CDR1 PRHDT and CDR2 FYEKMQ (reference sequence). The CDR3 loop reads CASSQHPGGEKLFF. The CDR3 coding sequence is TGTGCCAGCAGCCAACATCCGGGGGGCGAGAAACTGTTTTTT.

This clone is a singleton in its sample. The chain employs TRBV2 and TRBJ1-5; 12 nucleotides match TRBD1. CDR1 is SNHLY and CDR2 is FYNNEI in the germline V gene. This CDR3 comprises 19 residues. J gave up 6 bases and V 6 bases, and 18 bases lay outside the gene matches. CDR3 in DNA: TGTGCCAGCAGGGCAAACCGTCCCGGGACAGGGGGCGAGGGTCAGCCCCAGCATTTT. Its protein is CASRANRPGTGGEGQPQHF.

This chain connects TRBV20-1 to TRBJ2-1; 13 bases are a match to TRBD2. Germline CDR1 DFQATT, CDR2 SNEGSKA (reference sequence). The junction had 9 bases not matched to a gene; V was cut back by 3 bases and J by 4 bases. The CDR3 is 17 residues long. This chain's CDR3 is CSASGGLAGVLYNEQFF. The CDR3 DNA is TGCAGTGCTAGTGGAGGACTAGCGGGAGTTCTGTACAATGAGCAGTTCTTC.

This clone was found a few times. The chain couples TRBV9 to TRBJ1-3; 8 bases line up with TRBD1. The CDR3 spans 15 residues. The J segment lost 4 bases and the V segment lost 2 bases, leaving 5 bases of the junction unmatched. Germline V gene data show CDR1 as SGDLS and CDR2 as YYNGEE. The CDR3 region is CASSVQGAKGNTIYF. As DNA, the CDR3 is TGTGCCAGCAGCGTCCAGGGGGCGAAAGGAAACACCATATATTTT.

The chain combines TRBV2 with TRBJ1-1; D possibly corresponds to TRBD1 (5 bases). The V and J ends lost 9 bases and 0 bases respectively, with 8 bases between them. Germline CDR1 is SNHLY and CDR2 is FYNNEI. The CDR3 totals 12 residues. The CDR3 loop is CASGTVNTEAFF. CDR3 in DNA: TGTGCCAGTGGGACTGTGAACACTGAAGCTTTCTTT.

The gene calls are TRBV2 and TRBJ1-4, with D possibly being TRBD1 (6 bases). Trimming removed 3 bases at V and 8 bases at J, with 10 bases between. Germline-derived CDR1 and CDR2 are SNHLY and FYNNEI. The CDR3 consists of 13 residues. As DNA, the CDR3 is TGTGCCAGCAGTGACAGGGGCGTCGAAAAACTGTTTTTT. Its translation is CASSDRGVEKLFF. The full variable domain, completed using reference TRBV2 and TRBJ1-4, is EPEVTQTPSHQVTQMGQEVILRCVPISNHLYFYWYRQILGQKVEFLVSFYNNEISEKSEIFDDQFSVERPDGSNFTLKIRSTKLEDSAMYFCASSDRGVEKLFFGSGTQLSVL.

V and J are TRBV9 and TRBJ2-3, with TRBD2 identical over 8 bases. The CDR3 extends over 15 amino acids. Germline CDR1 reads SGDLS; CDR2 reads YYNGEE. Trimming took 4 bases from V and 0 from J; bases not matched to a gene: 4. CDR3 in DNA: TGTGCCAGCAGCCGGGGGGGAGCTAGCACAGATACGCAGTATTTT. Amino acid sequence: CASSRGGASTDTQYF.

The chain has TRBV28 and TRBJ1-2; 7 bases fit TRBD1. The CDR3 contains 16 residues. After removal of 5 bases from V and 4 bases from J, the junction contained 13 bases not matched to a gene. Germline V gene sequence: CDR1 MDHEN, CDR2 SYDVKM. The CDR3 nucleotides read TGTGCCAGCAGTCTAACCAAGGGGGCGCAGAGCTATGGCTACACCTTC. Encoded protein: CASSLTKGAQSYGYTF.

CDR3 amino acids: CASGQAGHEQFF. The DNA of the CDR3 is TGTGCCAGCGGGCAAGCGGGCCATGAGCAGTTCTTC. The chain has TRBV12-3 or TRBV12-4 and TRBJ2-1, with D perhaps TRBD2 (6 bases). The CDR3 consists of 12 residues. V was shortened by 8 bases and J by 8 bases, with 13 bases between the two germline ends.

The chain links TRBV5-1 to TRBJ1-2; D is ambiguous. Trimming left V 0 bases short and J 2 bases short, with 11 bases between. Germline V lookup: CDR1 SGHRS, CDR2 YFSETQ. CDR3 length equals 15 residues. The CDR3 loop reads CASSLGSVSNYGYTF. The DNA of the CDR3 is TGCGCCAGCAGCTTGGGATCAGTCTCCAACTATGGCTACACCTTC.

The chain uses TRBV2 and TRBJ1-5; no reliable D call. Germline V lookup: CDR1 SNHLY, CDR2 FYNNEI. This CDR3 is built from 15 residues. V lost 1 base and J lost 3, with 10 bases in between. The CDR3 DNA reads TGTGCCAGCAGTGAAGGGCAGGCCTCCAATCAGCCCCAGCATTTT. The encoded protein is CASSEGQASNQPQHF.

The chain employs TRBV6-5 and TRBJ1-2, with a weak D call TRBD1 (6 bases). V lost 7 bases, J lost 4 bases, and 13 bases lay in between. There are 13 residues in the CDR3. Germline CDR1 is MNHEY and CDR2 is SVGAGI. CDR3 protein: CASIKGVGYGYTF. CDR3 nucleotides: TGTGCCAGCATTAAGGGGGTTGGCTATGGCTACACCTTC.

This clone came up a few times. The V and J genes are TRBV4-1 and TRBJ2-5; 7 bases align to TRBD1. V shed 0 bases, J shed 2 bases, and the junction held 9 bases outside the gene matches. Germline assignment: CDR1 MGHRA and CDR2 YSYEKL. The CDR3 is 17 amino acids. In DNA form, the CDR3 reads TGCGCCAGCAGCCAAGACCCTAGACAGGGAAGGCAAGAGACCCAGTACTTC. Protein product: CASSQDPRQGRQETQYF.

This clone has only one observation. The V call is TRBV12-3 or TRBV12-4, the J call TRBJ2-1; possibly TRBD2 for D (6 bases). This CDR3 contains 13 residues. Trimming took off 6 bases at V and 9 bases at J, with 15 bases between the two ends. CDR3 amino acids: CASRVGSGGEQFF. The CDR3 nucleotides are TGTGCCAGCAGGGTCGGGAGTGGGGGTGAGCAGTTCTTC.

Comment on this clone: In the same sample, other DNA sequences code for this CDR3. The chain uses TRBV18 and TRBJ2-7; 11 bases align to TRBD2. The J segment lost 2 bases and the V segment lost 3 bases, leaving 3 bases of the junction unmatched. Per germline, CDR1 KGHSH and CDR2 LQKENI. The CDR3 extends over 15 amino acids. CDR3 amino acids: CASSPTSGSPYEQYF. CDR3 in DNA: TGTGCCAGCTCACCCACTAGCGGGAGCCCCTACGAGCAGTACTTC.

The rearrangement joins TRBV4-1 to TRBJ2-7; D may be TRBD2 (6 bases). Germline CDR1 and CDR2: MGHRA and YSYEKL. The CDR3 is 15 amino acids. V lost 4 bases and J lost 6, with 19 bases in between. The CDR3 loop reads CASSPQPGGVFEQYF. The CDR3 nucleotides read TGCGCCAGCAGCCCCCAACCCGGCGGGGTTTTCGAGCAGTACTTC.